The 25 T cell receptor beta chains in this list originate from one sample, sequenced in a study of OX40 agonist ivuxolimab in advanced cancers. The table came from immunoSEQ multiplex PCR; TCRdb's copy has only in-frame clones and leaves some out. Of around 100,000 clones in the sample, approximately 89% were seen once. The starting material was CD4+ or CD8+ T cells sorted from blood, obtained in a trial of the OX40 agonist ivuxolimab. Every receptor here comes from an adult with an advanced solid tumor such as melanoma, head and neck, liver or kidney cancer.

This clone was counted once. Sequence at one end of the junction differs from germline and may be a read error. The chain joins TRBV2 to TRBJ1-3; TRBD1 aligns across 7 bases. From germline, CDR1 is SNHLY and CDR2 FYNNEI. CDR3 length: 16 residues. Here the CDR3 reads CASSPGTVVGGDTIYF. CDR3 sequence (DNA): TGTGCCAGCAGCCCCGGGACAGTCGTTGGTGGAGACACCATATATTTT.

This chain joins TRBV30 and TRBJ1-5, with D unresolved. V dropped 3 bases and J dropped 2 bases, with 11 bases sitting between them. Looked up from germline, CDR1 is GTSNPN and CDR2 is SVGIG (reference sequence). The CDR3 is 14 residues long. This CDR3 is CAWSKSRGNQPQHF. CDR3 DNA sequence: TGTGCCTGGAGCAAAAGCCGGGGCAATCAGCCCCAGCATTTT.

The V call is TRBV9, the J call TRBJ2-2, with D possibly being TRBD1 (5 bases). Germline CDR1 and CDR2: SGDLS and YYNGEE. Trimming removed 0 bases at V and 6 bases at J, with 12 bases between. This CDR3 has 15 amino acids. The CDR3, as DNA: TGTGCCAGCAGCGTAGTAGGGCAGGGCCCCGGGGAGCTGTTTTTT. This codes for CASSVVGQGPGELFF. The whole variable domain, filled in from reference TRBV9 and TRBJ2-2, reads DSGVTQTPKHLITATGQRVTLRCSPRSGDLSVYWYQQSLDQGLQFLIQYYNGEERAKGNILERFSAQQFPDLHSELNLSSLELGDSALYFCASSVVGQGPGELFFGEGSRLTVL.

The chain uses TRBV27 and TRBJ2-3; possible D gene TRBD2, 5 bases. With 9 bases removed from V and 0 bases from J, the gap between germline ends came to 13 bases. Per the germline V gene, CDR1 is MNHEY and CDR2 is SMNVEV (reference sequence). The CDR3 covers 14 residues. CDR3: CASRTLSSTDTQYF. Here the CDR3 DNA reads TGTGCCAGTCGGACTCTGAGTAGCACAGATACGCAGTATTTT.

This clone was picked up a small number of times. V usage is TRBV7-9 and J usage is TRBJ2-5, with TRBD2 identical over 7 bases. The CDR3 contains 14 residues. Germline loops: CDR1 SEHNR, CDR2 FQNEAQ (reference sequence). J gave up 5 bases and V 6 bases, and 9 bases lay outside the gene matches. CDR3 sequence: CASSPHGGLETQYF. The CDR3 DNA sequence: TGTGCCAGCAGTCCTCACGGGGGGTTGGAGACCCAGTACTTC.

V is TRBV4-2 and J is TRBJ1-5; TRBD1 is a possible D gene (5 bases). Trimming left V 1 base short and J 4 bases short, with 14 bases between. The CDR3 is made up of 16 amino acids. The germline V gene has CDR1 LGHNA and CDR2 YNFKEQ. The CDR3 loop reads CASSQAAGVENQPQHF. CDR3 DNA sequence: TGTGCCAGCAGCCAAGCGGCGGGGGTGGAAAATCAGCCCCAGCATTTT.

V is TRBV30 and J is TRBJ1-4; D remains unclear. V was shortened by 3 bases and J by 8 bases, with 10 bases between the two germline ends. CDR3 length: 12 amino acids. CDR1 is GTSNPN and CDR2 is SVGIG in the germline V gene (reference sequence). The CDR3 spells CAWSATREKLFF. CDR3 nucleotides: TGTGCCTGGAGCGCTACGAGGGAAAAACTGTTTTTT.

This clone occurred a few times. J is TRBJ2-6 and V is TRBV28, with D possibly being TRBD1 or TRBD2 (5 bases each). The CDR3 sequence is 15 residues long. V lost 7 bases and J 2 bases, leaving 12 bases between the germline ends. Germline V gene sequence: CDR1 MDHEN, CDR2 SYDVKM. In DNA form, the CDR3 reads TGTGCCAGCACTCCCCCGGGGCCTGGGGCCAACGTCCTGACTTTC. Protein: CASTPPGPGANVLTF.

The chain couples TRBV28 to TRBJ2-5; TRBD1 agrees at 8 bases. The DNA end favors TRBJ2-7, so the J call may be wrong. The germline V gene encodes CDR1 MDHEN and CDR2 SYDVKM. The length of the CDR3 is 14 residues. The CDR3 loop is CASSTSGQGYEQYF. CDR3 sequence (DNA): TGTGCCAGCAGTACTTCCGGACAGGGCTACGAGCAGTACTTC.

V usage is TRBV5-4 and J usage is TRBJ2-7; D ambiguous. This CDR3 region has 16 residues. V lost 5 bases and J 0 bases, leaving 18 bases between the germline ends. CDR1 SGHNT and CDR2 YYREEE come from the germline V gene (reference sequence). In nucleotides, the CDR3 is TGTGCCAGCAGACGCCCGATACTGCCGGGCTCCTACGAGCAGTACTTC. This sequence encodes CASRRPILPGSYEQYF.

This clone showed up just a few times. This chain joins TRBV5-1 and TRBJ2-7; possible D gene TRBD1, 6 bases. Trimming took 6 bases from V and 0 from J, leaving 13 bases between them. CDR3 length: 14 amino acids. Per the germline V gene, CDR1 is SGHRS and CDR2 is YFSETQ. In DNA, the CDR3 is TGCGCCAGCAAAAGGGGGACCCTCTCCTACGAGCAGTACTTC. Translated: CASKRGTLSYEQYF. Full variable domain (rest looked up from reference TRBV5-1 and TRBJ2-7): KAGVTQTPRYLIKTRGQQVTLSCSPISGHRSVSWYQQTPGQGLQFLFEYFSETQRNKGNFPGRFSGRQFSNSRSEMNVSTLELGDSALYLCASKRGTLSYEQYFGPGTRLTVT.

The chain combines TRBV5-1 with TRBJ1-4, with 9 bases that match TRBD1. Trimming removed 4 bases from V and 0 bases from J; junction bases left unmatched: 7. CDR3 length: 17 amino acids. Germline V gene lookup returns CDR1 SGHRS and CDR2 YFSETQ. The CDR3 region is CASSPDRGIATNEKLFF. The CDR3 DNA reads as TGCGCCAGCAGCCCGGACAGGGGAATTGCAACTAATGAAAAACTGTTTTTT.

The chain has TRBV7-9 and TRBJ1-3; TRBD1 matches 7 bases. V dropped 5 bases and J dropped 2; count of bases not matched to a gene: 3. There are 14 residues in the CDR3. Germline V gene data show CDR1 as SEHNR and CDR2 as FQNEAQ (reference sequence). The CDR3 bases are TGTGCCAGCAGCCCCGGGACAGCTGGAAACACCATATATTTT. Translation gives CASSPGTAGNTIYF.

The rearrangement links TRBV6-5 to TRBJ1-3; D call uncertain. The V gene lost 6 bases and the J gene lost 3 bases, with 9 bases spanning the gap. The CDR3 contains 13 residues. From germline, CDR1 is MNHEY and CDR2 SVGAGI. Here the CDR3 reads CASSGIRGNTIYF. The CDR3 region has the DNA TGTGCCAGCAGCGGAATTCGTGGAAACACCATATATTTT.

DNA for the CDR3: TGTGCCAGCAGTTTAGGTCTCGGACAGCCTGGGGAGACCCAGTACTTC. This encodes CASSLGLGQPGETQYF. This chain links TRBV28 with TRBJ2-5; maybe TRBD1 (6 bases). From germline, CDR1 is MDHEN and CDR2 SYDVKM. V was pared by 2 bases and J by 5 bases, with 18 bases between. The CDR3 covers 16 residues.

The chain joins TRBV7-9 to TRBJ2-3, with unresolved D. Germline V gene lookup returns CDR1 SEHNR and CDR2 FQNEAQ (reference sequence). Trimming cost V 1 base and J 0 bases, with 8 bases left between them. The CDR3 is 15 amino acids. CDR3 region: CASSLDRISTDTQYF. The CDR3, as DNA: TGTGCCAGCAGCTTAGACAGAATTAGCACAGATACGCAGTATTTT.

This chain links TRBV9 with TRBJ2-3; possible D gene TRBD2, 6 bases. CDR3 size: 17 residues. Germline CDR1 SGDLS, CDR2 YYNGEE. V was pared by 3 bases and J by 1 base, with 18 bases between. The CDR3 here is CASSGRLGIRGTDTQYF. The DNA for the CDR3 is TGTGCCAGCAGCGGAAGACTAGGGATCAGGGGCACAGATACGCAGTATTTT.

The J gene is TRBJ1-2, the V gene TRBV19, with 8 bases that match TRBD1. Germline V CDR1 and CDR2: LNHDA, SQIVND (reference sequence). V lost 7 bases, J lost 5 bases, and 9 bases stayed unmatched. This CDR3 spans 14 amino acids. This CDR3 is CASIQGQGGYGYTF. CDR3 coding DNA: TGTGCCAGTATCCAAGGACAGGGAGGATATGGCTACACCTTC.

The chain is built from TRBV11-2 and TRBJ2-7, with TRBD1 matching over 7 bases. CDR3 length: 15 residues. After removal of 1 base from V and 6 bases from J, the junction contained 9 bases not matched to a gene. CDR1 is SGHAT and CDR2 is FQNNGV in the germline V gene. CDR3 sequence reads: CASSLGDRPPFEQYF. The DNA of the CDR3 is TGTGCCAGCAGCTTAGGGGACAGACCACCCTTCGAGCAGTACTTC. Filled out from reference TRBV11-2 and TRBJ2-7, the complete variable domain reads EAGVAQSPRYKIIEKRQSVAFWCNPISGHATLYWYQQILGQGPKLLIQFQNNGVVDDSQLPKDRFSAERLKGVDSTLKIQPAKLEDSAVYLCASSLGDRPPFEQYFGPGTRLTVT.

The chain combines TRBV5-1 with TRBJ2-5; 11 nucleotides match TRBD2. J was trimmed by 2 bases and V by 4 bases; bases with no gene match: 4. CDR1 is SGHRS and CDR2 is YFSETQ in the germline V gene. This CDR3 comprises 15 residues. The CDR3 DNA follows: TGCGCCAGCAGCCCGGGGACTAGCGGACAAGAGACCCAGTACTTC. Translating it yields CASSPGTSGQETQYF. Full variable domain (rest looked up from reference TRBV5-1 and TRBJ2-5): KAGVTQTPRYLIKTRGQQVTLSCSPISGHRSVSWYQQTPGQGLQFLFEYFSETQRNKGNFPGRFSGRQFSNSRSEMNVSTLELGDSALYLCASSPGTSGQETQYFGPGTRLLVL.

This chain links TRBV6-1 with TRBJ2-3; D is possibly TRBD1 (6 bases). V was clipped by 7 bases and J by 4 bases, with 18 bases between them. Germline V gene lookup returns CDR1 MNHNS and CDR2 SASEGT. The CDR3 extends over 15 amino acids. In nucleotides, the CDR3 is TGTGCCAGCAAGACAGGTCCATCGAAGGCAGATACGCAGTATTTT. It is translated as CASKTGPSKADTQYF.

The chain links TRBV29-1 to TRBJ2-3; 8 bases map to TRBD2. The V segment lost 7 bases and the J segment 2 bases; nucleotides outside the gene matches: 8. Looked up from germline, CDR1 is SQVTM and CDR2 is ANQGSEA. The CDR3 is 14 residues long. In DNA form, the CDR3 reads TGCAGCGCCAAAGCGGGAGTTGACACAGATACGCAGTATTTT. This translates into CSAKAGVDTDTQYF.

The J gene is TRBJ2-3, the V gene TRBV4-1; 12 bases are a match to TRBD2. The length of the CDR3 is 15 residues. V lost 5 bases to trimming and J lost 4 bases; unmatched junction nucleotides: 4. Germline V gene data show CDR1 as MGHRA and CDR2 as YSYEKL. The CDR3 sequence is CASSSSGGASDTQYF. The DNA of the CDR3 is TGCGCCAGCAGCTCTAGCGGGGGGGCGTCAGATACGCAGTATTTT.

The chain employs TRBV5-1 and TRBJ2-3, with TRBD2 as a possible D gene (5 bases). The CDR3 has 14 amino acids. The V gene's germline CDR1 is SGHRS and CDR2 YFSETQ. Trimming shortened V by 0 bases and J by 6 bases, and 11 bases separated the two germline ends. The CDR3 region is CASSLGGSRDTQYF. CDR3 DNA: TGCGCCAGCAGCTTGGGTGGGAGTCGGGATACGCAGTATTTT.

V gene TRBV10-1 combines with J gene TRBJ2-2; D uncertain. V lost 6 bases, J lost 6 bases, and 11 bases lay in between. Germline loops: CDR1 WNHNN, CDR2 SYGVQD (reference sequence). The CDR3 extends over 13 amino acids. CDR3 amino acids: CASSAVDPGELFF. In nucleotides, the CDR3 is TGCGCCAGCAGCGCCGTCGACCCCGGGGAGCTGTTTTTT.